One sample yielded the 29 T cell receptor beta chains listed below, sequenced in a study of OX40 agonist ivuxolimab in advanced cancers. The data were produced by immunoSEQ multiplex PCR, yet TCRdb's version contains in-frame clones alone and is incomplete. The table records about 77,000 clones, 85% to 95% of them present only once. The material sequenced was CD4+ or CD8+ T cells sorted from blood, taken in a trial of the OX40 agonist ivuxolimab. The receptors were gathered from an adult with an advanced solid tumor such as melanoma, head and neck, liver or kidney cancer.

The chain couples TRBV7-2 to TRBJ2-2; a possible D gene is TRBD2 (5 bases). Trimming took 5 bases from V and 5 from J, leaving 15 bases between them. The CDR3 is made up of 15 amino acids. CDR1 SGHTA and CDR2 FQGNSA come from the germline V gene. Here the CDR3 DNA reads TGTGCCAGCAGCGTACGAGGGAGCGAAACCGGGGAGCTGTTTTTT. Amino acid sequence: CASSVRGSETGELFF.

The rearrangement uses TRBV5-8 and TRBJ2-5; the D gene is possibly TRBD2 (5 bases). Looked up from germline, CDR1 is SGHTS and CDR2 is YDEGEE. Trimming shortened V by 7 bases and J by 7 bases, and 11 bases separated the two germline ends. This CDR3 is 11 amino acids long. The CDR3 sequence: CASSPRGTQYF. CDR3 nucleotide sequence: TGTGCCAGCTCTCCTCGGGGGACCCAGTACTTC.

As DNA, the CDR3 is TGTGCCAGCAGCTGGGGGACAGGCAAAAACTATGGCTACACCTTC. The encoded protein is CASSWGTGKNYGYTF. This chain connects TRBV7-2 to TRBJ1-2, with 8 nucleotides matching TRBD1. Per the germline V gene, CDR1 is SGHTA and CDR2 is FQGNSA. J gave up 2 bases and V 4 bases, and 6 bases lay outside the gene matches. The CDR3 runs to 15 residues.

This chain joins TRBV9 and TRBJ2-1; the match to TRBD1 covers 10 bases. The CDR3 is 14 residues long. The V gene end was trimmed by 0 bases and the J gene end by 9 bases; junction bases not matched to a gene: 3. The V gene's germline CDR1 is SGDLS and CDR2 YYNGEE. The CDR3 nucleotides are TGTGCCAGCAGCGTAGCGACAGGGGGCAGTGAGCAGTTCTTC. Translated: CASSVATGGSEQFF.

This clone was observed a single time. The gene calls are TRBV27 and TRBJ2-7, with D perhaps TRBD1 or TRBD2 (5 bases each). The V gene's germline CDR1 is MNHEY and CDR2 SMNVEV (reference sequence). There are 13 residues in the CDR3. Trimming cost V 7 bases and J 2 bases, with 12 bases left between them. The CDR3 DNA reads as TGTGCCAGCAATGGGAGAGGGGCCTACGAGCAGTACTTC. Translation: CASNGRGAYEQYF.

V is TRBV5-8 and J is TRBJ1-4; 9 bases line up with TRBD1. CDR1 is SGHTS, CDR2 YDEGEE, per germline. This CDR3 contains 15 residues. V dropped 0 bases and J dropped 8; count of bases not matched to a gene: 5. In DNA form, the CDR3 reads TGTGCCAGCAGCTTGGGGGACAGGGCTTACGAAAAACTGTTTTTT. This encodes CASSLGDRAYEKLFF.

This chain connects TRBV28 to TRBJ1-2; D gene unclear. This CDR3 is 12 amino acids long. Trimming took 6 bases from V and 5 from J, leaving 10 bases between them. Germline CDR1 reads MDHEN; CDR2 reads SYDVKM. CDR3 DNA: TGTGCCAGCAGCCAGACGGTATATGGCTACACCTTC. As protein: CASSQTVYGYTF.

V is TRBV11-1 and J is TRBJ2-1, with D uncertain. The V gene's germline CDR1 is SGHAT and CDR2 FQDESV (reference sequence). The CDR3 extends over 13 amino acids. Trimming removed 5 bases from V and 9 bases from J, with 14 bases in between. CDR3 DNA sequence: TGTGCCAGCAGCCCCGTCCGCCTGGGTGAGCAGTTCTTC. Translated, it gives CASSPVRLGEQFF.

This sequence joins TRBV2 and TRBJ2-3, with 11 nucleotides matching TRBD2. Germline V gene sequence: CDR1 SNHLY, CDR2 FYNNEI. Trimming at V came to 4 bases and at J to 4 bases, leaving 4 bases not matched to a gene. The CDR3 length is 15 residues. The CDR3 reads CASSVLGLAADTQYF. CDR3 DNA sequence: TGTGCCAGCAGTGTCCTGGGACTAGCGGCAGATACGCAGTATTTT.

This rearrangement joins TRBV18 to TRBJ2-1; TRBD1 matches 8 bases. V gave up 3 bases and J gave up 7 bases; unmatched junction bases: 14. The CDR3 contains 17 residues. Per germline, CDR1 KGHSH and CDR2 LQKENI. Written as DNA, the CDR3 is TGTGCCAGCTCACCTTACCCAGGACAGGGAAGAGGGAATGAGCAGTTCTTC. This sequence encodes CASSPYPGQGRGNEQFF.

This sequence joins TRBV2 and TRBJ2-2, with 12 bases fitting TRBD2. Trimming cost V 6 bases and J 7 bases; bases outside gene matches: 6. The CDR3 extends over 15 amino acids. CDR1 is SNHLY, CDR2 FYNNEI, per germline. This chain's CDR3 is CASRRLAGVGGELFF. The CDR3 nucleotides read TGTGCCAGCAGAAGACTAGCGGGAGTTGGCGGGGAGCTGTTTTTT.

The V gene is TRBV6-5, the J gene TRBJ2-1, with D unresolved. The CDR3 runs 16 residues. The ends were cut back, 0 bases at V and 0 bases at J, with 9 bases in the middle. Germline-derived CDR1 and CDR2 are MNHEY and SVGAGI. The CDR3 DNA is TGTGCCAGCAGTTACTCCATAACGAGCTCCTACAATGAGCAGTTCTTC. Translation: CASSYSITSSYNEQFF.

The J gene is TRBJ2-7, the V gene TRBV9; TRBD2 might be the D (6 bases). Trimming cost V 2 bases and J 1 base, with 16 bases left between them. The CDR3 totals 16 residues. The germline V gene encodes CDR1 SGDLS and CDR2 YYNGEE. CDR3 protein: CASSVGWDFASYEQYF. The CDR3 coding sequence is TGTGCCAGCAGCGTTGGGTGGGACTTCGCATCCTACGAGCAGTACTTC.

A single count supports this clone. The chain links TRBV5-1 to TRBJ2-5; 12 bases are a match to TRBD1. CDR3 length: 16 amino acids. Germline-derived CDR1 and CDR2 are SGHRS and YFSETQ. V was pared by 4 bases and J by 5 bases, with 9 bases of the junction left unmatched. The CDR3 nucleotides are TGCGCCAGCAGCGCGGGACAGGGGGCGCTAGGGGAGACCCAGTACTTC. As protein: CASSAGQGALGETQYF.

The genes are TRBV7-2 and TRBJ1-1, with TRBD1 matching 8 bases. The germline gives CDR1 SGHTA, CDR2 FQGNSA. The V segment lost 4 bases and the J segment 0 bases; nucleotides outside the gene matches: 1. The CDR3 is 14 amino acids. The CDR3 DNA reads TGTGCCAGCAGCTCGGGACAGGTGAACACTGAAGCTTTCTTT. This translates into CASSSGQVNTEAFF.

The chain carries TRBV19 and TRBJ1-4; no firm D call. The CDR3 consists of 14 residues. The germline V and J ends were trimmed by 7 bases and 6 bases, with 15 bases remaining between them. Per germline, CDR1 LNHDA and CDR2 SQIVND (reference sequence). CDR3 bases: TGTGCCAGTACCTACCCGGCCCCGGATGAAAAACTGTTTTTT. Its protein is CASTYPAPDEKLFF.

The genes are TRBV7-3 and TRBJ2-2; 8 positions match TRBD1. Germline-derived CDR1 and CDR2 are SGHTA and FQGTGA. CDR3 length: 16 amino acids. Unmatched junction bases numbered 5, after V lost 3 bases and J lost 2 bases. The CDR3 DNA reads TGTGCCAGCAGCTTCCTGGACAGGGCAAACACCGGGGAGCTGTTTTTT. Translation gives CASSFLDRANTGELFF.

The chain links TRBV11-3 to TRBJ2-5; 11 nucleotides align to TRBD1. V shed 5 bases, J shed 1 base, and the junction held 6 bases outside the gene matches. Germline CDR1 reads SGHNT; CDR2 reads YENEEA. The CDR3 spans 16 residues. The DNA of the CDR3 is TGTGCCAGCAGCGCCCGGGACAGGGGGTTCCAAGAGACCCAGTACTTC. The encoded protein is CASSARDRGFQETQYF.

The rearrangement joins TRBV4-3 to TRBJ2-3; 9 positions agree with TRBD1. Looked up from germline, CDR1 is LGHNA and CDR2 is YSLEER. The CDR3 is made up of 17 amino acids. V dropped 1 base and J dropped 4; count of bases not matched to a gene: 9. CDR3 amino acids: CASSQVRGTGKADTQYF. In nucleotides, the CDR3 is TGCGCCAGCAGCCAAGTCCGCGGGACAGGGAAGGCAGATACGCAGTATTTT.

V and J are TRBV30 and TRBJ2-5; either TRBD1 or TRBD2 may fit D (5 bases each). The CDR3 contains 14 residues. The germline V gene has CDR1 GTSNPN and CDR2 SVGIG (reference sequence). Trimming took off 0 bases at V and 5 bases at J, with 13 bases between the two ends. CDR3 coding DNA: TGTGCCTGGAGTGTACAGGTGGGAGCTGAGACCCAGTACTTC. It translates to CAWSVQVGAETQYF.

V is TRBV7-6 and J is TRBJ2-2; 11 bases line up with TRBD2. V was pared by 2 bases and J by 4 bases, with 3 bases of the junction left unmatched. The CDR3 runs 16 residues. Per the germline V gene, CDR1 is SGHVS and CDR2 is FNYEAQ. The CDR3 region has the DNA TGTGCCAGCAGCTTAATGGGACTAGCGGCCACCGGGGAGCTGTTTTTT. It specifies CASSLMGLAATGELFF.

The gene calls are TRBV5-1 and TRBJ2-5, with 9 bases that match TRBD1. CDR1 and CDR2 (germline): SGHRS, YFSETQ. V shed 10 bases, J shed 2 bases, and the junction held 6 bases outside the gene matches. The CDR3 spans 13 residues. CDR3: CASTGGRQETQYF. The DNA of the CDR3 is TGCGCCTCAACAGGGGGCCGGCAAGAGACCCAGTACTTC.

J is TRBJ2-6 and V is TRBV5-1; D not resolved. Trimming removed 0 bases from V and 3 bases from J, with 7 bases in between. This CDR3 has 15 amino acids. CDR1 is SGHRS and CDR2 is YFSETQ in the germline V gene. The DNA of the CDR3 is TGCGCCAGCAGCTTGGCGTTGGATGGGGCCAACGTCCTGACTTTC. Translated: CASSLALDGANVLTF.

The chain carries TRBV11-3 and TRBJ2-7, with D possibly TRBD2 on 5 matching bases. This CDR3 is built from 15 residues. Per the germline V gene, CDR1 is SGHNT and CDR2 is YENEEA. V was shortened by 3 bases and J by 2 bases, with 14 bases between the two germline ends. CDR3 amino acids: CASSFLSSSTYEQYF. In DNA form, the CDR3 reads TGTGCCAGCAGCTTTCTGTCTAGCAGCACCTACGAGCAGTACTTC.

The chain is built from TRBV28 and TRBJ2-7; D gene uncertain. CDR3 length equals 14 residues. Germline V gives CDR1 MDHEN, CDR2 SYDVKM. The V gene lost 3 bases and the J gene lost 5 bases, with 14 bases spanning the gap. The CDR3 DNA sequence: TGTGCCAGCAGTTTGTGGTCGGGCACAGACGAGCAGTACTTC. Amino acids: CASSLWSGTDEQYF.

V and J are TRBV7-9 and TRBJ1-4, with TRBD1 matching 11 bases. V lost 5 bases and J lost 0; bases outside the gene matches: 5. CDR1 is SEHNR, CDR2 FQNEAQ, per germline (reference sequence). The CDR3 is made up of 17 amino acids. The CDR3 reads CASSNKGQGATNEKLFF. The CDR3 DNA is TGTGCCAGCAGCAACAAGGGACAGGGGGCAACTAATGAAAAACTGTTTTTT.

The chain employs TRBV28 and TRBJ1-2; 8 positions match TRBD1. This CDR3 contains 13 residues. The V gene end was trimmed by 5 bases and the J gene end by 7 bases; junction bases not matched to a gene: 6. The V gene's germline CDR1 is MDHEN and CDR2 SYDVKM. The CDR3 nucleotides read TGTGCCAGCAGTCCCGACAGGGGCGGTGGCTACACCTTC. Protein: CASSPDRGGGYTF.

The table lists this clone with a count of one. This sequence joins TRBV4-3 and TRBJ1-3, with D possibly matching TRBD1 (5 bases). This CDR3 contains 14 residues. V lost 1 base, J lost 11 bases, and 15 bases lay in between. From germline, CDR1 is LGHNA and CDR2 YSLEER. In DNA form, the CDR3 reads TGCGCCAGCAGCCAAGGGGCAGGGAGGGACGCCATATATTTT. This translates into CASSQGAGRDAIYF.

V usage is TRBV27 and J usage is TRBJ2-7; TRBD1 agrees at 10 bases. The CDR3 contains 13 residues. Germline values: CDR1 MNHEY, CDR2 SMNVEV (reference sequence). V lost 5 bases and J lost 5; bases outside the gene matches: 3. The CDR3 DNA reads as TGTGCCAGCAGTCAGGACAGGGGGGACGAGCAGTACTTC. Its protein is CASSQDRGDEQYF.